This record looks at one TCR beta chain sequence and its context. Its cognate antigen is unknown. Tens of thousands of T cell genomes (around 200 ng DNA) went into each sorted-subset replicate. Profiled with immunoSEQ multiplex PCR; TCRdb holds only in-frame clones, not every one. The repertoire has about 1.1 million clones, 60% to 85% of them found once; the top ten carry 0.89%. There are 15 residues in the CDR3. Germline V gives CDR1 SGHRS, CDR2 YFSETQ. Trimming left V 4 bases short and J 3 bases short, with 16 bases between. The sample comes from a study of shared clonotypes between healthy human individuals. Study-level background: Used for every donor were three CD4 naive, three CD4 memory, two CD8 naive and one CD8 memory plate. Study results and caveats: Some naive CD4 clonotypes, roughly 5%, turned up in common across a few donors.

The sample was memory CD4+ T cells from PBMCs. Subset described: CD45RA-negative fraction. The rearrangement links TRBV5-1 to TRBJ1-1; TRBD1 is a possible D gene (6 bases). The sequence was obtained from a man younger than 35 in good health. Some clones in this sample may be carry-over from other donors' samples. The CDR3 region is CASSPTGRGDTEAFF. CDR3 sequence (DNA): TGCGCCAGCAGCCCAACAGGGAGGGGGGACACTGAAGCTTTCTTT.